The clone carrying this T cell receptor beta chain was observed a handful of times. Antigen unknown. The data originate from a study of PD-1 blockade in classical Hodgkin lymphoma. Study-wide context: Administration of nivolumab to patients was at 3 mg/kg intravenously every 2 weeks. Overall study results and limits: Possibly reflecting disease activity or prior therapy, repertoire differences have causes that remain undefined.

Libraries were prepared by immunoSEQ multiplex PCR; TCRdb keeps only in-frame clonotypes and omits some of them. This table has tens of thousands of clones, 80% to 90% appearing once. The CDR3 has 15 amino acids. Germline loops: CDR1 MNHNS, CDR2 SASEGT. V lost 0 bases and J lost 2, with 10 bases in between. Following autologous stem cell transplantation, relapse occurred in every patient, and exposure to brentuximab vedotin varied. Sequencing used peripheral blood mononuclear cells (PBMCs), obtained before the second cycle of nivolumab. This sequence joins TRBV6-1 and TRBJ2-5, with a weak D call TRBD2 (5 bases). This TCR came from a human donor with classical Hodgkin lymphoma. The CDR3 protein is CASSEASDFQETQYF. The CDR3 region has the DNA TGTGCCAGCAGTGAAGCGTCGGACTTTCAAGAGACCCAGTACTTC.